Described below is a single TCR beta chain sequence and its context. Its antigen remains unknown. Overnight CMV lysate stimulation of fresh PBMCs defined donor CMV status by CD4+ IFNgamma. The data stem from a study of naive and memory T cell subsets. General study results and limits: A clonotype means one alpha or beta sequence, not an alpha/beta pair.

Both TRBC1 and TRBC2 were covered by a beta constant-region primer of two equimolar oligonucleotides. The ligated cDNA underwent four PCR rounds using SP2 and nested alpha and beta constant-region primers. TCRdb recomputed calls from the UMI-ligation and nested PCR reads with MiXCR, one row per CDR3 protein. The sample lists some 83,000 distinct CDR3 sequences, 9% occurring once. The CDR3 consists of 15 residues. V lost 5 bases and J 0 bases, leaving 13 bases between the germline ends. Germline V gives CDR1 SEHNR, CDR2 FQNEAQ (reference sequence). The sequence derives from a human donor in good health. Specimen: naive CD8+ T cells from blood. This sequence joins TRBV7-9 and TRBJ1-1; D remains unclear. Here the CDR3 reads CASSPPGAVNTEAFF. The CDR3 bases are TGTGCCAGCAGCCCCCCGGGAGCGGTGAACACTGAAGCTTTCTTT.